These 32 T cell receptor beta chains were sequenced from one sample in a study of T cell responses to AZD1222 COVID-19 vaccine. TCRdb keeps only in-frame clones here, not all; method: immunoSEQ multiplex PCR. The sample consists of just over 30,000 clones, roughly 88% of them appearing once. The material sequenced was peripheral blood, taken 28 days after the second AZD1222 dose. The receptors stem from an adult who received the AZD1222 COVID-19 vaccine.

This chain connects TRBV18 to TRBJ1-5; 7 bases align to TRBD1. V gave up 2 bases and J gave up 6 bases; unmatched junction bases: 10. Germline V gene lookup returns CDR1 KGHSH and CDR2 LQKENI. The CDR3 runs to 16 residues. The CDR3 DNA follows: TGTGCCAGCTCACCATCAGGTACAGGGGCAGGTCAGCCCCAGCATTTT. Translating gives CASSPSGTGAGQPQHF.

The rearrangement links TRBV6-4 to TRBJ2-7, with TRBD1 as a possible D gene (6 bases). Germline V gives CDR1 MRHNA, CDR2 SNTAGT. There are 14 residues in the CDR3. Trimming removed 4 bases from V and 1 base from J, with 11 bases in between. CDR3 residues: CASSGQGISYEQYF. The DNA for the CDR3 is TGTGCCAGCAGTGGGCAGGGGATATCCTACGAGCAGTACTTC.

This chain uses TRBV28 with TRBJ2-7; 10 positions match TRBD1. The CDR3 consists of 15 residues. CDR1 MDHEN and CDR2 SYDVKM come from the germline V gene. With 4 bases clipped from V and 3 bases from J, the junction kept 6 bases outside the gene matches. As DNA, the CDR3 is TGTGCCAGCAGTTCCCCGGGACAGGGGTACTACGAGCAGTACTTC. Translation: CASSSPGQGYYEQYF.

The chain carries TRBV11-1 and TRBJ2-7; 7 bases are shared with TRBD2. The germline V gene encodes CDR1 SGHAT and CDR2 FQDESV (reference sequence). V lost 1 base, J lost 2 bases, and 2 bases stayed unmatched. This CDR3 is 14 amino acids long. The CDR3 DNA follows: TGTGCCAGCAGCTTAGGAGCGGGGACCTACGAGCAGTACTTC. This codes for CASSLGAGTYEQYF.

The genes are TRBV6-1 and TRBJ1-1, with TRBD1 matching over 11 bases. V trimming: 5 bases; J trimming: 0 bases; junction bases outside the gene matches: 5. CDR1 is MNHNS and CDR2 is SASEGT in the germline V gene. The CDR3 totals 16 residues. The CDR3 DNA is TGTGCCAGCAGTAAAGGACAGGGGGCGATGAACACTGAAGCTTTCTTT. It specifies CASSKGQGAMNTEAFF.

This clone was detected only a few times. The V gene is TRBV29-1, the J gene TRBJ1-2; D call uncertain. Trimming shortened V by 5 bases and J by 7 bases, and 11 bases separated the two germline ends. The CDR3 spans 11 residues. Germline lookup yields CDR1 SQVTM and CDR2 ANQGSEA. CDR3 sequence (DNA): TGCAGCGTTCACCACCGACCTGGCTACACCTTC. Residues: CSVHHRPGYTF. The whole variable domain, remainder taken from reference TRBV29-1 and TRBJ1-2, is SAVISQKPSRDICQRGTSLTIQCQVDSQVTMMFWYRQQPGQSLTLIATANQGSEATYESGFVIDKFPISRPNLTFSTLTVSNMSPEDSSIYLCSVHHRPGYTFGSGTRLTVV.

The gene calls are TRBV4-3 and TRBJ2-7; D uncertain. Germline V gives CDR1 LGHNA, CDR2 YSLEER. V was cut by 0 bases and J by 1 base, with 10 bases left in between. The CDR3 is 15 residues long. This chain's CDR3 is CASSQDLSRSYEQYF. The CDR3 DNA follows: TGCGCCAGCAGCCAAGACCTATCGCGGTCCTACGAGCAGTACTTC.

The chain links TRBV6-5 to TRBJ2-7; 7 nucleotides match TRBD2. The CDR3 covers 15 residues. Germline V CDR1 and CDR2: MNHEY, SVGAGI. The J segment lost 4 bases and the V segment lost 0 bases, leaving 6 bases of the junction unmatched. Here the CDR3 DNA reads TGTGCCAGCAGTTACTCGATTTCGGGAGGATACGAGCAGTACTTC. Translation: CASSYSISGGYEQYF.

This rearrangement joins TRBV7-3 to TRBJ1-1; possibly TRBD1 for D (6 bases). This CDR3 comprises 14 residues. Per the germline V gene, CDR1 is SGHTA and CDR2 is FQGTGA. V was pared by 11 bases and J by 1 base, with 17 bases between. The DNA of the CDR3 is TGTGCCTCCGCCCGGGGGCAGGGGAACACTGAAGCTTTCTTT. This gives the protein CASARGQGNTEAFF. Full variable domain (rest looked up from reference TRBV7-3 and TRBJ1-1): GAGVSQTPSNKVTEKGKYVELRCDPISGHTALYWYRQSLGQGPEFLIYFQGTGAADDSGLPNDRFFAVRPEGSVSTLKIQRTERGDSAVYLCASARGQGNTEAFFGQGTRLTVV.

The CDR3 DNA is TGTGCCAGCAGCGCAGAGACACAGGGGACTCGGGAGACCCAGTACTTC. It translates to CASSAETQGTRETQYF. The chain links TRBV9 to TRBJ2-5; possible D gene TRBD1, 7 bases. The germline gives CDR1 SGDLS, CDR2 YYNGEE. The CDR3 is 16 residues long. Trimming stripped 3 bases from V and 5 bases from J, with 20 bases between.

The chain has TRBV18 and TRBJ2-7, with D tentatively TRBD1 or TRBD2 (5 bases each). This CDR3 has 13 residues. CDR1 and CDR2 from the germline V gene are KGHSH and LQKENI. The V and J ends lost 3 bases and 6 bases respectively, with 12 bases between them. In DNA form, the CDR3 reads TGTGCCAGCTCACCGGGACCGTCCCGCGAGCAGTACTTC. Encoded protein: CASSPGPSREQYF.

CDR3 sequence reads: CASSLGRAQYF. CDR3 nucleotides: TGTGCCAGCAGCTTAGGTCGGGCGCAGTACTTC. This chain joins TRBV7-2 and TRBJ2-7, with D unresolved. V lost 1 base and J 9 bases, leaving 7 bases between the germline ends. Germline-derived CDR1 and CDR2 are SGHTA and FQGNSA. CDR3 length equals 11 residues. Looking up the rest from reference TRBV7-2 and TRBJ2-7 gives the full variable domain: GAGVSQSPSNKVTEKGKDVELRCDPISGHTALYWYRQSLGQGLEFLIYFQGNSAPDKSGLPSDRFSAERTGGSVSTLTIQRTQQEDSAVYLCASSLGRAQYFGPGTRLTVT.

This chain uses TRBV7-3 with TRBJ1-1; TRBD1 agrees at 12 bases. Germline CDR1 SGHTA, CDR2 FQGTGA. CDR3 size: 14 residues. The J segment lost 4 bases and the V segment lost 4 bases, leaving 1 base of the junction unmatched. In DNA, the CDR3 is TGTGCCAGCAGCTGGGACAGGGGGCTCACTGAAGCTTTCTTT. This translates into CASSWDRGLTEAFF.

The rearrangement joins TRBV4-1 to TRBJ1-2; the match to TRBD1 covers 7 bases. This CDR3 has 14 residues. From germline, CDR1 is MGHRA and CDR2 YSYEKL. V was clipped by 7 bases and J by 3 bases; unmatched bases: 8. The DNA for the CDR3 is TGCGCCAGCACCCCGGGACAGCCGGACTATGGCTACACCTTC. This codes for CASTPGQPDYGYTF.

The rearrangement links TRBV19 to TRBJ2-7; TRBD2 matches 8 bases. From germline, CDR1 is LNHDA and CDR2 SQIVND (reference sequence). The ends lost 5 bases at V and 3 bases at J; junction bases unmatched: 12. This CDR3 region has 16 residues. For the CDR3, the DNA is TGTGCCAGTAGTGAGGGACGCGGGGGGCTCTACTACGAGCAGTACTTC. Its translation is CASSEGRGGLYYEQYF.

This chain links TRBV3-1 (or the pseudogene TRBV3-2) with TRBJ1-4, with no clear D. The length of the CDR3 is 15 residues. The germline V gene encodes CDR1 LGHDT and CDR2 YNNKEL (reference sequence). V was clipped by 0 bases and J by 0 bases, with 5 bases between them. This chain's CDR3 is CASSQEGATNEKLFF. The CDR3 DNA sequence: TGTGCCAGCAGCCAAGAGGGTGCAACTAATGAAAAACTGTTTTTT.

The chain employs TRBV18 and TRBJ1-1; D is undetermined. The germline V and J ends were trimmed by 2 bases and 0 bases, with 4 bases remaining between them. Germline values: CDR1 KGHSH, CDR2 LQKENI. The CDR3 is made up of 13 amino acids. The CDR3 here is CASSPTLNTEAFF. The CDR3 DNA is TGTGCCAGCTCACCAACGCTGAACACTGAAGCTTTCTTT.

The rearrangement uses TRBV6-2 or TRBV6-3 and TRBJ1-2, with D uncertain. The CDR3 has 12 residues. The germline V and J ends were trimmed by 4 bases and 7 bases, with 10 bases remaining between them. CDR1 is MNHEY and CDR2 is SVGEGT in the germline V gene. The CDR3 region is CASSSTSRGYTF. CDR3 nucleotide sequence: TGTGCCAGCAGTTCAACATCGCGTGGCTACACCTTC.

J is TRBJ2-5 and V is TRBV7-9; a weak D match, TRBD1 (7 bases). Germline values: CDR1 SEHNR, CDR2 FQNEAQ (reference sequence). The CDR3 is 15 amino acids. V lost 5 bases and J 2 bases, leaving 15 bases between the germline ends. CDR3 residues: CASSPGDREQETQYF. The CDR3 DNA follows: TGTGCCAGCAGCCCGGGAGACAGGGAACAAGAGACCCAGTACTTC. Supplemented by reference TRBV7-9 and TRBJ2-5, the full variable domain reads DTGVSQNPRHKITKRGQNVTFRCDPISEHNRLYWYRQTLGQGPEFLTYFQNEAQLEKSRLLSDRFSAERPKGSFSTLEIQRTEQGDSAMYLCASSPGDREQETQYFGPGTRLLVL.

This chain links TRBV7-2 with TRBJ2-6, with D tentatively TRBD1 (5 bases). The CDR3 contains 17 residues. V was trimmed by 2 bases and J by 0 bases, leaving 11 bases between them. Per the germline V gene, CDR1 is SGHTA and CDR2 is FQGNSA. The CDR3 DNA sequence: TGTGCCAGCAGCTTACAGGGCGGTGGCTCTGGGGCCAACGTCCTGACTTTC. It codes for CASSLQGGGSGANVLTF.

The chain uses TRBV19 and TRBJ2-4, with 7 bases lining up with TRBD2. V lost 7 bases, J lost 1 base, and 7 bases stayed unmatched. CDR1 and CDR2 from the germline V gene are LNHDA and SQIVND (reference sequence). There are 15 residues in the CDR3. The CDR3 sequence is CASMSGEAAKNIQYF. In DNA form, the CDR3 reads TGTGCCAGTATGAGCGGGGAGGCGGCCAAAAACATTCAGTACTTC.

This chain joins TRBV19 and TRBJ2-7; 7 bases match TRBD1. Germline assignment: CDR1 LNHDA and CDR2 SQIVND (reference sequence). V shed 8 bases, J shed 3 bases, and the junction held 7 bases outside the gene matches. CDR3 length: 13 amino acids. In DNA form, the CDR3 reads TGTGCCAGTTCCCGGGACAGTTTCTACGAGCAGTACTTC. Its protein product is CASSRDSFYEQYF.

The chain carries TRBV4-3 and TRBJ2-7, with 9 bases fitting TRBD1. Germline V lookup: CDR1 LGHNA, CDR2 YSLEER. V lost 1 base, J lost 4 bases, and 11 bases stayed unmatched. The CDR3 loop spans 17 amino acids. The CDR3 region has the DNA TGCGCCAGCAGCCAAGTTCTTCTCTCCGGACAGGGGTACGAGCAGTACTTC. Translation: CASSQVLLSGQGYEQYF.

This clone was counted only a few times. In DNA form, the CDR3 reads TGTGCCAGCAGTAGACAGGGTTCGAACACCGGGGAGCTGTTTTTT. It translates to CASSRQGSNTGELFF. The chain employs TRBV2 and TRBJ2-2; 7 nucleotides match TRBD1. Germline V gives CDR1 SNHLY, CDR2 FYNNEI. V shed 5 bases, J shed 0 bases, and the junction held 3 bases outside the gene matches. This CDR3 region has 15 residues. Drawing the rest from reference TRBV2 and TRBJ2-2, the complete variable domain is EPEVTQTPSHQVTQMGQEVILRCVPISNHLYFYWYRQILGQKVEFLVSFYNNEISEKSEIFDDQFSVERPDGSNFTLKIRSTKLEDSAMYFCASSRQGSNTGELFFGEGSRLTVL.

This chain's CDR3 is CASSLYWATEAFF. CDR3 coding DNA: TGTGCCAGCAGTTTGTATTGGGCGACTGAAGCTTTCTTT. The V call is TRBV12-3 or TRBV12-4, the J call TRBJ1-1; unclear D gene. Trimming stripped 3 bases from V and 5 bases from J, with 10 bases between. This CDR3 is 13 amino acids long.

The genes are TRBV2 and TRBJ1-1; tentative D call: TRBD1 (6 bases). V lost 5 bases and J 3 bases, leaving 13 bases between the germline ends. The CDR3 totals 14 residues. Germline loops: CDR1 SNHLY, CDR2 FYNNEI. Written as DNA, the CDR3 is TGTGCCAGCAGTAGCCTGGACAGCTACACTGAAGCTTTCTTT. It yields the protein CASSSLDSYTEAFF.

The V gene is TRBV19, the J gene TRBJ2-1, with TRBD1 as a possible D gene (6 bases). Trimming left V 8 bases short and J 1 base short, with 12 bases between. Germline CDR1 is LNHDA and CDR2 is SQIVND (reference sequence). This CDR3 is 14 amino acids long. The chain's CDR3 is CASEQGRSYNEQFF. In DNA form, the CDR3 reads TGTGCCAGTGAACAGGGAAGGTCCTACAATGAGCAGTTCTTC.

The rearrangement joins TRBV7-2 to TRBJ2-7; 10 bases agree with TRBD2. Trimming removed 4 bases from V and 3 bases from J; junction bases left unmatched: 3. The CDR3 sequence is 14 residues long. Per the germline V gene, CDR1 is SGHTA and CDR2 is FQGNSA. The CDR3 DNA is TGTGCCAGCAGCTCCCGGACTAGCGGCTACGAGCAGTACTTC. Amino acids: CASSSRTSGYEQYF.

The genes are TRBV20-1 and TRBJ2-5; 9 bases are shared with TRBD2. CDR3 length: 14 residues. Per the germline V gene, CDR1 is DFQATT and CDR2 is SNEGSKA (reference sequence). Unmatched junction bases numbered 9, after V lost 3 bases and J lost 7 bases. This CDR3 is CSASRGLAGRTQYF. For the CDR3, the DNA is TGCAGTGCTAGTAGGGGGCTAGCGGGGAGGACCCAGTACTTC.

V gene TRBV5-1 combines with J gene TRBJ2-7; TRBD2 agrees at 8 bases. The CDR3 consists of 15 residues. Per germline, CDR1 SGHRS and CDR2 YFSETQ. V lost 2 bases and J lost 2; bases outside the gene matches: 6. CDR3 in DNA: TGCGCCAGCAGCTTCACCAGCGGGGGAGCCTACGAGCAGTACTTC. This encodes CASSFTSGGAYEQYF.

J is TRBJ2-1 and V is TRBV7-2; 11 nucleotides agree with TRBD1. This CDR3 is 15 amino acids long. Germline V gives CDR1 SGHTA, CDR2 FQGNSA. The J segment lost 2 bases and the V segment lost 5 bases, leaving 2 bases of the junction unmatched. The CDR3 spells CASSLGQGAYNEQFF. The CDR3 nucleotides read TGTGCCAGCAGCCTGGGACAGGGGGCCTACAATGAGCAGTTCTTC.

This clone occurred once. The DNA for the CDR3 is TGCGCCAGCAGTGGGGGCCTGAACACTGAAGCTTTCTTT. Its protein is CASSGGLNTEAFF. The J gene is TRBJ1-1, the V gene TRBV4-1; D perhaps matches TRBD1 (6 bases). Germline CDR1 and CDR2: MGHRA and YSYEKL. The CDR3 consists of 13 residues. V was clipped by 6 bases and J by 0 bases, with 8 bases between them.